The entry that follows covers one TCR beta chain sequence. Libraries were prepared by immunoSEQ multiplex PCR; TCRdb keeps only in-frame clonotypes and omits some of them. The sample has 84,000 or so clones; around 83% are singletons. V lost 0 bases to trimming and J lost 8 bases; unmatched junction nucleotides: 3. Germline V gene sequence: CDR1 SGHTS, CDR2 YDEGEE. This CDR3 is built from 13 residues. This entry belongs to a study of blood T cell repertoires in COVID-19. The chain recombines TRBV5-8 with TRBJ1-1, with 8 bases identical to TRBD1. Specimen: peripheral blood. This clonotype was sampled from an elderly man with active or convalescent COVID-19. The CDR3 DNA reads TGTGCCAGCAGCTTGGGTGGGGACAGGGAAGCTTTCTTT. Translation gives CASSLGGDREAFF.